This T cell receptor (beta chain) originates from a study of T cell repertoires in cytomegalovirus infection. Trimming cost V 6 bases and J 1 base, with 16 bases left between them. The CDR3 is 15 amino acids. Germline V gene data show CDR1 as DFQATT and CDR2 as SNEGSKA (reference sequence). General observations from the study: Predominance within the ex vivo response was attributable to HLA-C-restricted CMV-specific TCR beta clonotypes.

MiXCR was run by TCRdb on the reads, yielding one entry per CDR3 protein. The sample shows some 500,000 distinct CDR3 sequences, around two fifths of them seen only once. With regard to this clonotype: Its antigen remains unknown.

Source: cultured PBMCs, taken from culture after CMV antigen stimulation. This sequence was found in a human donor in good health (CMV status not recorded). Some clones in this sample may be carry-over from other donors' samples. The V gene is TRBV20-1, the J gene TRBJ2-4; D gene ambiguous. The CDR3 sequence: CSARGRYWAKNIQYF. As DNA, the CDR3 is TGCAGTGCCCGAGGACGGTATTGGGCCAAAAACATTCAGTACTTC.